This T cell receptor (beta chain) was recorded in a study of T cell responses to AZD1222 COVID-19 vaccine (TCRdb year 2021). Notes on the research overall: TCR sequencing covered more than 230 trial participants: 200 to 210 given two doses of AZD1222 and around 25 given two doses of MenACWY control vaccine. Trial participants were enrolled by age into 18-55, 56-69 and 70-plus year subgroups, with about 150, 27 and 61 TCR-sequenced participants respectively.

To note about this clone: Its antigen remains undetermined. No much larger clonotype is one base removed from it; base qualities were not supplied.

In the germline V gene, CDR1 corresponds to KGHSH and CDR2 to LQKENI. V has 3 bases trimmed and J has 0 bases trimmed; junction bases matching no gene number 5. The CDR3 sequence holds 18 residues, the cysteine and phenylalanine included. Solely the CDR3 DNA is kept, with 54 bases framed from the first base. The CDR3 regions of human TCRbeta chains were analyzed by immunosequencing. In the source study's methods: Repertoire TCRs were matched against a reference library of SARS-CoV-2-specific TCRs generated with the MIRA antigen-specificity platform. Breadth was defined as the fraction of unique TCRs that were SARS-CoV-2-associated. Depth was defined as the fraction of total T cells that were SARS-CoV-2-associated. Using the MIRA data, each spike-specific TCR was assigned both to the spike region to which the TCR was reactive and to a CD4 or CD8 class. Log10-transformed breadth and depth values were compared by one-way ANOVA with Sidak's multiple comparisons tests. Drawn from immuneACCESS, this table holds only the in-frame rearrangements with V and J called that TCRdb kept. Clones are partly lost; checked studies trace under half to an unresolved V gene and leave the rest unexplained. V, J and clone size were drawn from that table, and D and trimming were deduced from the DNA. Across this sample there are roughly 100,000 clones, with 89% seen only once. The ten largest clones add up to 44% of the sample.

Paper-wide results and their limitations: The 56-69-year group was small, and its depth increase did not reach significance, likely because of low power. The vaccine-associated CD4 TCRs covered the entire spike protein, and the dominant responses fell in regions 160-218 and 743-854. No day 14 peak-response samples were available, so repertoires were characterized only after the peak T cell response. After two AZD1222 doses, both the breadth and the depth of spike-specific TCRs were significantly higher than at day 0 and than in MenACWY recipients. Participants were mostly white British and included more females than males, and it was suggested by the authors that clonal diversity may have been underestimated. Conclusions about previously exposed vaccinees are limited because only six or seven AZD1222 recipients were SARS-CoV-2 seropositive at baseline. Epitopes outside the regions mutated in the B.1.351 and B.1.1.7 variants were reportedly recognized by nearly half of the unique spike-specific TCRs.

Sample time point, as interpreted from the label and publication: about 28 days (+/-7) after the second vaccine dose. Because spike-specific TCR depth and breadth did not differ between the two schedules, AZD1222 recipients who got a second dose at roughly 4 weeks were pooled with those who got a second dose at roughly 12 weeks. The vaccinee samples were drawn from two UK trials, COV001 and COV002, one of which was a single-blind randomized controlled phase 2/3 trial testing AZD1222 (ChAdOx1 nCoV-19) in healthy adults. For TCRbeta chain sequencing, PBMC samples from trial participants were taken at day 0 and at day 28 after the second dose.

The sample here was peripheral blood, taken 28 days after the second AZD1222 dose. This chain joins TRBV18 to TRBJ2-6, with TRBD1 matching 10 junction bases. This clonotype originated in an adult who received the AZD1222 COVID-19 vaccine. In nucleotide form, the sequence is TGTGCCAGCTCACCGAGGGACAGGGGTTTCTCTGGGGCCAACGTCCTGACTTTC. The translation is CASSPRDRGFSGANVLTF.